The rows below give T cell receptor beta chains drawn from one sample of a study of radiotherapy plus CTLA-4 blockade in lung cancer. TCRdb keeps only in-frame clones here, not all; method: immunoSEQ multiplex PCR. Altogether about 62,000 clones are present, around 77% being singletons, with the ten largest covering 2.9%. Sequencing was performed on peripheral blood, taken from a patient treated with radiotherapy plus ipilimumab. These receptors were obtained from a human donor with non-small cell lung cancer who had a complete response to radiotherapy plus ipilimumab. Each CDR3 is given without its conserved first and last residue.

J	V	length	CDR3
TRBJ1-6	TRBV4-3	12	ASRQVQSNSPLH
TRBJ1-1	TRBV11-3	11	ASSLGQNTEAF
TRBJ2-4	TRBV6-5	12	ASTPGGAKNIQY
TRBJ1-2	TRBV5-1	12	ASSLNSRGYGYT
TRBJ2-3	TRBV9	15	ASSPDPAGGPTDTQY
TRBJ2-5	TRBV6-5	13	ASSRRPQGSETQY
TRBJ1-4	TRBV27	13	ASTSQPRGLGKLF
TRBJ1-5	TRBV28	12	ASSFRGLYQPQH
TRBJ2-2	TRBV5-1	10	ASSFFGGELF
TRBJ2-1	TRBV15	12	ATSSRSSYNEQF
TRBJ1-2	TRBV6-6	12	ASSSGDRNYGYT
TRBJ1-3	TRBV10-2	12	ASSRGADGNTIY
TRBJ2-7	TRBV4-1	14	ASSQVPGVIAYEQY
TRBJ2-5	TRBV28	13	ASSSSGRAGKTQY
TRBJ1-2	TRBV5-4	14	ASSLAWGGSNYGYT
TRBJ1-5	TRBV28	14	ASSRGDRVGNQPQH
TRBJ2-7	TRBV27	12	ASSLGLGAYEQY
TRBJ2-1	TRBV7-6	12	ASSSRTGGAEQF
TRBJ2-5	TRBV5-1	13	ASSTHTGFRETQY
TRBJ2-7	TRBV13	13	ASRDTVLGPYEQY
TRBJ2-7	TRBV20-1	9	SASPSYEQY
TRBJ1-3	TRBV5-1	14	ASSLAPGSPGNTIY
TRBJ1-1	TRBV7-2	13	ASSLVSQANTEAF
TRBJ1-2	TRBV6-4	11	ASSVSGNYGHT